The TCR beta chain described here comes from a study of post-analysis software for immune sequencing data. Libraries were made from TCR beta cDNA, and they carried unique molecular identifiers. There were roughly 0.95 to 11 million T cells, and 450,000 to 550,000 cDNA molecules came from them. TCRdb fed the PCR reads into MiXCR, producing one record per CDR3 protein. The data contain 150,000 to 200,000 distinct CDR3 sequences, approximately 30% of them singletons. The CDR3 contains 13 residues. Trimming removed 10 bases at V and 4 bases at J, with 17 bases between. CDR1 is MNHNY and CDR2 is SVGAGI in the germline V gene (reference sequence). This clonotype has at least ten counts. Its specificity is unknown. Study-level results: In patients, TRBV5-6, TRBV5-1 and TRBV20-1 belonged to roughly five TRBV segments found more frequently than in controls.

The sample consisted of blood. The receptor was derived from a girl under 18 with multiple sclerosis. This sequence joins TRBV6-6 and TRBJ2-7; possible D gene TRBD1, 8 bases. CDR3 residues: CATWTGREYEQYF. The CDR3, as DNA: TGTGCCACCTGGACAGGGAGGGAGTACGAGCAGTACTTC.